Below are 16 T cell receptor beta chains sequenced from a single sample in a study of T cell repertoires in cytomegalovirus infection. TCRdb passed the reads through MiXCR, listing each CDR3 protein once. The repertoire holds 830,000 or so distinct CDR3 sequences, with approximately 32% as singletons. Their antigens are not known. The material was cultured CD8+ T cells from PBMCs, obtained from culture after CMV antigen stimulation. These receptors were taken from a human donor in good health (CMV status not recorded). Some clones in this sample may be carry-over from other donors' samples.

This chain connects TRBV19 to TRBJ1-1, with D possibly TRBD1 on 6 matching bases. CDR3 length: 14 amino acids. Germline assignment: CDR1 LNHDA and CDR2 SQIVND (reference sequence). V lost 3 bases, J lost 5 bases, and 13 bases lay in between. CDR3 in amino acids: CASSISRGATEAFF. As DNA, the CDR3 is TGTGCCAGTAGTATCTCCAGGGGAGCGACTGAAGCTTTCTTT.

In this sample, this clonotype turned up a few times. This chain links TRBV27 with TRBJ2-1; 9 nucleotides line up with TRBD2. CDR3 length: 16 amino acids. Germline values: CDR1 MNHEY, CDR2 SMNVEV (reference sequence). V shed 6 bases and J 0 bases; nucleotides not matched to a gene: 6. The CDR3 loop reads CASRPYSGSSYNEQFF. The DNA of the CDR3 is TGTGCCAGCAGACCTTATAGCGGGAGCTCCTACAATGAGCAGTTCTTC.

This rearrangement joins TRBV7-6 to TRBJ2-1, with TRBD1 identical over 7 bases. The J segment lost 6 bases and the V segment lost 2 bases, leaving 4 bases of the junction unmatched. Germline V gives CDR1 SGHVS, CDR2 FNYEAQ. The CDR3 sequence is 14 residues long. The CDR3 here is CASSLTPGGNEQFF. In nucleotides, the CDR3 is TGTGCCAGCAGCTTAACCCCAGGGGGCAATGAGCAGTTCTTC.

This clonotype was picked up a small number of times. The chain is built from TRBV27 and TRBJ1-1; no clear D gene. The CDR3 has 13 amino acids. Germline V lookup: CDR1 MNHEY, CDR2 SMNVEV (reference sequence). V gave up 5 bases and J gave up 5 bases, with 12 bases separating them. CDR3 in amino acids: CASSARVGTEAFF. The CDR3 DNA reads as TGTGCCAGCAGTGCGAGGGTAGGGACTGAAGCTTTCTTT.

The sample holds a few counts of this clonotype. The rearrangement links TRBV15 to TRBJ2-7, with D unresolved. This CDR3 spans 13 amino acids. CDR1 and CDR2 (germline): LNHNV, YYDKDF (reference sequence). V was shortened by 3 bases and J by 5 bases, with 11 bases between the two germline ends. CDR3 protein: CATSRARTDEQYV. In DNA form, the CDR3 reads TGTGCCACCAGCAGGGCGCGGACCGACGAGCAGTACGTC.

The J gene is TRBJ2-3, the V gene TRBV6-5, with a weak D call TRBD2 (7 bases). The CDR3 totals 16 residues. Trimming shortened V by 2 bases and J by 1 base, and 13 bases separated the two germline ends. Germline V CDR1 and CDR2: MNHEY, SVGAGI. This CDR3 reads CASSYGGGRGTDTQYF. The CDR3 DNA follows: TGTGCCAGCAGTTACGGCGGGGGCCGGGGCACAGATACGCAGTATTTT.

The chain is built from TRBV15 and TRBJ2-1; TRBD2 matches 8 bases. CDR1 and CDR2 (germline): LNHNV, YYDKDF (reference sequence). CDR3 size: 16 residues. The V and J ends lost 0 bases and 8 bases, in that order; junction bases with no gene match: 9. The CDR3 DNA reads TGTGCCACCAGCAGAGAACGAACGGGAGGGAGACATGAGCAGTTCTTC. It is translated as CATSRERTGGRHEQFF.

J is TRBJ2-3 and V is TRBV27; 8 bases line up with TRBD1. V shed 4 bases and J 3 bases; nucleotides not matched to a gene: 6. The CDR3 sequence is 15 residues long. Germline V gene sequence: CDR1 MNHEY, CDR2 SMNVEV (reference sequence). CDR3 sequence: CASSYRDRKTDTQYF. The CDR3 nucleotides are TGTGCCAGCAGTTACCGGGACAGGAAAACAGATACGCAGTATTTT.

V gene TRBV10-1 combines with J gene TRBJ1-1; D ambiguous. The CDR3 totals 14 residues. With 0 bases removed from V and 1 base from J, the gap between germline ends came to 6 bases. Germline V CDR1 and CDR2: WNHNN, SYGVQD (reference sequence). CDR3 sequence (DNA): TGCGCCAGCAGTGAGTCGACAAAGAACACTGAAGCTTTCTTT. Translation gives CASSESTKNTEAFF.

The chain recombines TRBV13 with TRBJ1-1, with D unclear. The germline V and J ends were trimmed by 5 bases and 2 bases, with 12 bases remaining between them. This CDR3 is 14 amino acids long. Germline V lookup: CDR1 PRHDT, CDR2 FYEKMQ (reference sequence). The CDR3 sequence: CASSMGLLNTEAFF. For the CDR3, the DNA is TGTGCCAGCAGCATGGGTCTACTTAACACTGAAGCTTTCTTT.

This clonotype appeared a few times. V is TRBV18 and J is TRBJ1-1; 8 bases agree with TRBD1. Germline-derived CDR1 and CDR2 are KGHSH and LQKENI. The V segment lost 5 bases and the J segment 1 base; nucleotides outside the gene matches: 12. The CDR3 contains 17 residues. The CDR3 DNA reads as TGTGCCAGCTCAACAGGGGACAGGCAAAAAAAGAACACTGAAGCTTTCTTT. It translates to CASSTGDRQKKNTEAFF.

V and J are TRBV7-9 and TRBJ1-2; TRBD1 aligns across 7 bases. The J segment lost 7 bases and the V segment lost 1 base, leaving 3 bases of the junction unmatched. The CDR3 length is 13 residues. Germline values: CDR1 SEHNR, CDR2 FQNEAQ (reference sequence). The DNA for the CDR3 is TGTGCCAGCAGCTTAGATAGGGGGCTTGGCTACACCTTC. Its translation is CASSLDRGLGYTF.

J is TRBJ1-1 and V is TRBV29-1; D is unresolved. The germline V gene has CDR1 SQVTM and CDR2 ANQGSEA. The CDR3 sequence is 12 residues long. This CDR3 reads CGVARLNTEAFF. The CDR3 DNA follows: TGCGGGGTCGCACGTTTGAACACTGAAGCTTTCTTT.

J is TRBJ1-1 and V is TRBV4-1; possible D gene TRBD1, 5 bases. Germline V gene lookup returns CDR1 MGHRA and CDR2 YSYEKL. CDR3 length: 17 residues. V was pared by 4 bases and J by 1 base, with 19 bases between. The CDR3 region is CASSPGGAALSNTEAFF. In DNA form, the CDR3 reads TGCGCCAGCAGCCCCGGTGGGGCAGCACTATCGAACACTGAAGCTTTCTTT.

This clonotype was detected ten times or more. The chain couples TRBV7-9 to TRBJ1-1, with no clear D. The CDR3 consists of 15 residues. CDR1 and CDR2 (germline): SEHNR, FQNEAQ (reference sequence). Trimming removed 6 bases from V and 7 bases from J, with 21 bases in between. CDR3 nucleotide sequence: TGTGCCAGCAGTCCCGCTACTGGAAATAGAAATGAAGCTTTCTTT. Amino acids: CASSPATGNRNEAFF.

This chain joins TRBV9 and TRBJ2-5, with a possible D match to TRBD2 (7 bases). The germline V gene encodes CDR1 SGDLS and CDR2 YYNGEE. The CDR3 spans 15 residues. The ends were cut back, 3 bases at V and 1 base at J, with 13 bases in the middle. This chain's CDR3 is CASSGGGRPQETQYF. CDR3 DNA: TGTGCCAGCAGCGGCGGGGGCCGACCCCAAGAGACCCAGTACTTC. The entire variable domain, with the rest obtained from reference TRBV9 and TRBJ2-5, is as follows: DSGVTQTPKHLITATGQRVTLRCSPRSGDLSVYWYQQSLDQGLQFLIQYYNGEERAKGNILERFSAQQFPDLHSELNLSSLELGDSALYFCASSGGGRPQETQYFGPGTRLLVL.